These 17 T cell receptor beta chains were sequenced from one sample in a study of glioma-infiltrating T cells. Amplification of TCR alpha and beta CDR3 regions from RNA used iRepertoire nested multiplex PCR. In TCRdb, the multiplex PCR reads were re-called with MiXCR into one record per CDR3 protein. The sample has more than 100,000 distinct CDR3 sequences, roughly 30% seen once; the top ten hold 40% to 45%. The sequencing sample was made of glioma tissue, nonneoplastic brain tissue, or PBMCs (not recorded which). The origin of the receptors is a human donor with low-grade glioma or glioblastoma, undergoing nonglioma brain surgery, or in good health (not recorded which).

This clonotype was seen many times. The chain employs TRBV6-6 and TRBJ1-1, with a weak D call TRBD1 (6 bases). The V gene lost 2 bases and the J gene lost 4 bases, with 11 bases spanning the gap. In germline, CDR1 is MNHNY, CDR2 SVGAGI (reference sequence). This CDR3 contains 14 residues. The CDR3 DNA follows: TGTGCCAGCAGTTACACAGGGAAGACCACTGAAGCTTTCTTT. Its protein is CASSYTGKTTEAFF.

There are a few counts of this clonotype. The CDR3 DNA reads as TGTGCCAGCAGCCAATTATCAGGGGGCCAGGAGACCCAGTACTTC. It encodes CASSQLSGGQETQYF. V gene TRBV16 combines with J gene TRBJ2-5; 8 nucleotides line up with TRBD1. The trim removed 1 base at V and 5 bases at J, leaving 6 bases unmatched. Looked up from germline, CDR1 is KGHSY and CDR2 is FQNENV. The CDR3 is made up of 15 amino acids.

This clonotype was seen only a few times. The chain links TRBV12-3 or TRBV12-4 to TRBJ1-2; no clear D gene. Trimming took off 3 bases at V and 5 bases at J, with 10 bases between the two ends. The CDR3 has 13 amino acids. The CDR3 DNA reads TGTGCCAGCAGTTTTGAGCAGGAGTATGGCTACACCTTC. It codes for CASSFEQEYGYTF.

This clonotype was detected only a few times. The chain combines TRBV20-1 with TRBJ2-3; 8 positions agree with TRBD1. The ends lost 3 bases at V and 2 bases at J; junction bases unmatched: 22. CDR1 and CDR2 (germline): DFQATT, SNEGSKA (reference sequence). There are 20 residues in the CDR3. CDR3 sequence: CSASGHRGTSSNGNTDTQYF. CDR3 DNA: TGCAGTGCTAGCGGCCACAGGGGGACCTCATCTAATGGAAACACAGATACGCAGTATTTT.

The genes are TRBV29-1 and TRBJ1-2; D unresolved. V was pared by 5 bases and J by 4 bases, with 11 bases between. The germline gives CDR1 SQVTM, CDR2 ANQGSEA. The CDR3 loop spans 12 amino acids. The CDR3 DNA reads as TGCAGCGTTTTGGCCGGGATCTATGGCTACACCTTC. It is translated as CSVLAGIYGYTF.

This clonotype occurred many times. The chain combines TRBV7-2 with TRBJ1-5; 7 nucleotides line up with TRBD1. After removal of 4 bases from V and 10 bases from J, the junction contained 13 bases not matched to a gene. Germline CDR1 is SGHTA and CDR2 is FQGNSA. There are 15 residues in the CDR3. The CDR3 region is CASSSGTAYSPPQHF. CDR3 DNA: TGTGCCAGCAGCTCCGGGACAGCTTATTCCCCTCCCCAGCATTTT.

This clonotype was seen at least ten times. V gene TRBV20-1 combines with J gene TRBJ2-7, with 11 nucleotides matching TRBD2. CDR1 is DFQATT and CDR2 is SNEGSKA in the germline V gene (reference sequence). V lost 3 bases and J lost 2; bases outside the gene matches: 3. This CDR3 spans 14 amino acids. The DNA of the CDR3 is TGCAGTGCTAGTTCTAGCGGGGGGACCTACGAGCAGTACTTC. It specifies CSASSSGGTYEQYF.

The gene calls are TRBV28 and TRBJ1-2, with D possibly being TRBD1 (6 bases). The CDR3 length is 12 residues. The germline V and J ends were trimmed by 3 bases and 10 bases, with 12 bases remaining between them. Germline V lookup: CDR1 MDHEN, CDR2 SYDVKM. CDR3 residues: CASSFRGGVYTF. The CDR3 nucleotides read TGTGCCAGCAGTTTCAGGGGTGGCGTCTACACCTTC.

With regard to this clonotype: The junction departs from the called germline gene at one end, perhaps through a read error. This rearrangement joins TRBV20-1 to TRBJ2-7; D is tentatively TRBD1 or TRBD2 (5 bases each). Germline CDR1 DFQATT, CDR2 SNEGSKA (reference sequence). CDR3 length equals 15 residues. The CDR3, as DNA: TGCAATGCTAACAGAAAGGGGACCCCCCGGGACGAGCAGTACTTC. This encodes CNANRKGTPRDEQYF.

The chain couples TRBV29-1 to TRBJ1-4, with a tentative D call TRBD1 (6 bases). The CDR3 totals 13 residues. The germline CDR1 and CDR2 sequences are SQVTM and ANQGSEA. Between the trimmed V and J ends, which lost 7 bases and 9 bases, there was a span of 18 bases. The CDR3 loop reads CSAYGQSSKKLFF. As DNA, the CDR3 is TGCAGCGCTTATGGACAGAGCAGTAAAAAACTGTTTTTT.

This clonotype was detected many times. The chain joins TRBV20-1 to TRBJ1-5; 9 bases align to TRBD1. This CDR3 has 13 amino acids. V was clipped by 1 base and J by 5 bases; unmatched bases: 0. Per the germline V gene, CDR1 is DFQATT and CDR2 is SNEGSKA (reference sequence). The CDR3 DNA reads TGCAGTGCTAGAGGGGACAGGGATCAGCCCCAGCATTTT. Protein: CSARGDRDQPQHF.

Many counts were recorded for this clonotype. The rearrangement links TRBV27 to TRBJ1-2; D not resolved. V shed 0 bases and J shed 4 bases, with 9 bases lying between them. The CDR3 consists of 14 residues. CDR1 MNHEY and CDR2 SMNVEV come from the germline V gene (reference sequence). CDR3 DNA sequence: TGTGCCAGCAGTTTATCGGTACAGTTCTATGGCTACACCTTC. It codes for CASSLSVQFYGYTF.

This clonotype was found once. This sequence may be a read error, since a much larger clone differs from it by one base. The gene calls are TRBV20-1 and TRBJ2-3, with 9 positions matching TRBD2. CDR1 and CDR2 from the germline V gene are DFQATT and SNEGSKA (reference sequence). CDR3 size: 16 residues. The V gene end was trimmed by 6 bases and the J gene end by 1 base; junction bases not matched to a gene: 11. The CDR3 reads CSAELREGRGTDTQYF. The CDR3 bases are TGCAGTGCGGAACTGCGGGAGGGCCGGGGCACAGATACGCAGTATTTT.

This clonotype was counted between two and nine times. The V gene is TRBV18, the J gene TRBJ1-3, with no clear D. V was pared by 3 bases and J by 0 bases, with 9 bases between. The CDR3 loop spans 15 amino acids. The germline CDR1 and CDR2 sequences are KGHSH and LQKENI. This chain's CDR3 is CASSPGSRSGNTIYF. In DNA form, the CDR3 reads TGTGCCAGCTCACCCGGCAGCCGCTCTGGAAACACCATATATTTT.

This clonotype came up many times. The rearrangement links TRBV7-6 to TRBJ2-3, with a weak D call TRBD1 (5 bases). In germline, CDR1 is SGHVS, CDR2 FNYEAQ. V was shortened by 5 bases and J by 6 bases, with 12 bases between the two germline ends. CDR3 length: 13 amino acids. The CDR3 bases are TGTGCCAGCAGCCCTCGACAGATGGATACGCAGTATTTT. Translation: CASSPRQMDTQYF.

This clonotype came up many times. The genes are TRBV6-2 or TRBV6-3 and TRBJ2-1; 14 bases map to TRBD2. CDR1 is MNHEY and CDR2 is SVGEGT in the germline V gene. J was trimmed by 12 bases and V by 2 bases; bases with no gene match: 3. There are 14 residues in the CDR3. The CDR3 sequence: CASSYRGLAGAQFF. The CDR3 DNA follows: TGTGCCAGCAGTTACAGGGGACTAGCGGGGGCGCAGTTCTTC.

This clonotype was seen at least ten times. The chain is built from TRBV7-8 and TRBJ2-7, with unresolved D. Deletions cut 4 bases from V and 1 base from J, with 11 bases between. CDR1 SGHVS and CDR2 FQNEAQ come from the germline V gene. The CDR3 is 14 residues long. DNA of the CDR3: TGTGCCAGCAGCTCGCGTCCGTCGTCCTACGAGCAGTACTTC. This codes for CASSSRPSSYEQYF.